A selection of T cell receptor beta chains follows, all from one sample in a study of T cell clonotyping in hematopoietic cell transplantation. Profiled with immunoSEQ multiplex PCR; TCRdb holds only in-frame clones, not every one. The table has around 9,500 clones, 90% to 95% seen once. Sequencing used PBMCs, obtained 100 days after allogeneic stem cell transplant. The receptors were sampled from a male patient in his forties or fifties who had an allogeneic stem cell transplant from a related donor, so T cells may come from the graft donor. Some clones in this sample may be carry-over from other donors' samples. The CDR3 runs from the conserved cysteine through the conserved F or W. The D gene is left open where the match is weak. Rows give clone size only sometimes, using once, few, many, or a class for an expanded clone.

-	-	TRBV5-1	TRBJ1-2	TGCGCCAGCAGCTTGGGACAGGCGCCCGATGGCTACACCTTC	CASSLGQAPDGYTF
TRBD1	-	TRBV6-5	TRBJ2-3	TGTGCCAGCAGTCTGATGACAGGGACAGGAGATACGCAGTATTTT	CASSLMTGTGDTQYF
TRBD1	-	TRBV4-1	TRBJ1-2	TGCGCCAGCAGCCCAAAAGGGACAGGGGGTTATGGCTACACCTTC	CASSPKGTGGYGYTF
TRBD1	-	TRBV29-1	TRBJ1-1	TGCAGCGTGACACAGGGGATGAACACTGAAGCTTTCTTT	CSVTQGMNTEAFF
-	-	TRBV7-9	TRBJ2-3	TGTGCCAGCAGCTTATCCGTGACTAGCACAGATACGCAGTATTTT	CASSLSVTSTDTQYF
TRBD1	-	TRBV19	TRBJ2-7	TGTGCCAGTACCGGGACAGGGGGATCCTATGAGCAGTACTTC	CASTGTGGSYEQYF
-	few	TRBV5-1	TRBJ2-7	TGCGCCAGCAGCGAAAGGACCGCTTACGAGCAGTACTTC	CASSERTAYEQYF
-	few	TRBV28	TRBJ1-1	TGTGCCAGCAGTTCATTTGTGGGGAACACTGAAGCTTTCTTT	CASSSFVGNTEAFF
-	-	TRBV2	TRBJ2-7	TGTGCCAGCAGTGAAGGCGGCTACGAGCAGTACTTC	CASSEGGYEQYF
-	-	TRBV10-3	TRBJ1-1	TGTGCCATCAGTGAGGCGGTATCGGGAAAAGCTTTCTTT	CAISEAVSGKAFF
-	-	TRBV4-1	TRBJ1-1	TGCGCCAGCAGCCAAGAAGACTCGAACACTGAAGCTTTCTTT	CASSQEDSNTEAFF
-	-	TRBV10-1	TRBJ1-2	TGCGCCAGCAGGGTAGGAAACCCGCCCTTACGACGTGGCTACACCTTC	CASRVGNPPLRRGYTF
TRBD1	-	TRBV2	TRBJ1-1	TGTGCCAGCAGACCGACAGGGGGCTTGAGGAACACTGAAGCTTTCTTT	CASRPTGGLRNTEAFF
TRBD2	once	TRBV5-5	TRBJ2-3	TGTGCCAGCAGCTCCCCTGCGGGGGGGTTTTTTTTGCCCACAGATACGCAGTATTTT	CASSSPAGGFFLPTDTQYF
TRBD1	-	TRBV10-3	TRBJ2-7	TGTGCCATCAGAGTAGAGGGACAGGCCTACGAGCAGTACTTC	CAIRVEGQAYEQYF